This T cell receptor (beta chain) was identified during a study of cytomegalovirus exposure and HLA in healthy donors. The CDR3 is 14 residues long. The trim removed 9 bases at V and 3 bases at J, leaving 8 bases unmatched. Germline lookup yields CDR1 LNHDA and CDR2 SQIVND (reference sequence). This clone has more than one count but fewer than ten. Sequenced by immunoSEQ multiplex PCR; TCRdb stores in-frame clones only, minus some. The data contain about 130,000 clones, roughly nine tenths of them singletons. Among the roughly 120 subjects of the validation cohort, separate from the roughly 700-subject first cohort, were the donors.

The source material was PBMCs. The source of this sequence is a young woman in good health and CMV-seropositive. V gene TRBV19 combines with J gene TRBJ2-5; 9 positions match TRBD1. In nucleotides, the CDR3 is TGTGCCAGCAAGGAAGGGACAGGGAAAGAGACCCAGTACTTC. It encodes CASKEGTGKETQYF.